The 5 T cell receptor beta chains below all came from one sample that was sequenced in a study of CD8 T cells in ankylosing spondylitis. MiXCR, applied by TCRdb to the 5' RACE reads, yields one record per CDR3 protein. The sample consists of more than 150,000 distinct CDR3 sequences, about 20% of them appearing once. Sequenced: blood, either unsorted or a sorted T cell fraction (not recorded which). The receptors come from a male donor between 5 and 35 years old with ankylosing spondylitis or in good health (not recorded which).

This chain connects TRBV6-5 to TRBJ1-1, with 10 bases matching TRBD1. The trim removed 6 bases at V and 0 bases at J, leaving 10 bases unmatched. Germline CDR1 and CDR2: MNHEY and SVGAGI. This CDR3 region has 17 residues. The CDR3 region is CASRVDRGRRVNTEAFF. In nucleotides, the CDR3 is TGTGCCAGCAGGGTAGACAGGGGGCGACGGGTGAACACTGAAGCTTTCTTT.

This clonotype occurred many times. V usage is TRBV29-1 and J usage is TRBJ1-2; 9 bases map to TRBD1. The CDR3 is made up of 17 amino acids. Losses at the gene ends were 1 base for V and 0 bases for J; bases not matched to a gene: 9. Germline-derived CDR1 and CDR2 are SQVTM and ANQGSEA. Here the CDR3 reads CSVEVPRGQGSNYGYTF. CDR3 coding DNA: TGCAGCGTTGAAGTCCCCAGAGGACAGGGGTCTAACTATGGCTACACCTTC. Using reference TRBV29-1 and TRBJ1-2 for the parts outside the CDR3, the full variable domain is SAVISQKPSRDICQRGTSLTIQCQVDSQVTMMFWYRQQPGQSLTLIATANQGSEATYESGFVIDKFPISRPNLTFSTLTVSNMSPEDSSIYLCSVEVPRGQGSNYGYTFGSGTRLTVV.

This clonotype was counted ten times or more. The J gene is TRBJ2-5, the V gene TRBV20-1, with D possibly matching TRBD2 (6 bases). The length of the CDR3 is 16 residues. Germline CDR1 is DFQATT and CDR2 is SNEGSKA (reference sequence). V was shortened by 0 bases and J by 1 base, with 15 bases between the two germline ends. Here the CDR3 DNA reads TGCAGTGCTAGAGATCCCGCGGGACCGATCCAAGAGACCCAGTACTTC. This codes for CSARDPAGPIQETQYF.

This clonotype was seen many times. The CDR3 DNA reads TGCAGCGTTCTGGGGGGCCGGGGCCTCAATGAGCAGTTCTTC. This codes for CSVLGGRGLNEQFF. The rearrangement uses TRBV29-1 and TRBJ2-1; TRBD1 or TRBD2 may be the D gene (6 bases each). The CDR3 runs to 14 residues. V was clipped by 5 bases and J by 6 bases, with 17 bases between them. Germline V gene data show CDR1 as SQVTM and CDR2 as ANQGSEA.

The rearrangement uses TRBV10-2 and TRBJ1-1, with unresolved D. The CDR3 runs 14 residues. V was trimmed by 5 bases and J by 4 bases, leaving 14 bases between them. Germline CDR1 and CDR2: WSHSY and SAAADI. The CDR3 spells CASSFGFRGTEAFF. For the CDR3, the DNA is TGCGCCAGCAGTTTTGGTTTTCGGGGCACTGAAGCTTTCTTT.